The rows below give T cell receptor beta chains drawn from one sample of a study of cytomegalovirus exposure and HLA in healthy donors. Sequenced by immunoSEQ multiplex PCR; TCRdb stores in-frame clones only, minus some. The sample shows approximately 120,000 clones, 81% of them seen only once. Material for sequencing was PBMCs. The receptors were gathered from a woman aged 30 to 39 in good health and CMV-seronegative. CDR3s include the opening cysteine and the closing phenylalanine or tryptophan. A D gene is named only where the DNA matches it firmly. Some rows mark clone size as missing; the rest say once, few, many or name a class of expanded clone.

TRBJ2-7	NA	TRBV7-2	NA	TGTGCCAGCAGCCCGAACAGGGTCGAGCAGTACTTC	CASSPNRVEQYF
TRBJ2-7	TRBD2	TRBV30	NA	TGTGCCTGGAGTGGGGGAACTAGCGGGAGCCTCCAGCAGTACTTC	CAWSGGTSGSLQQYF
TRBJ2-7	NA	TRBV6-1	NA	TGTGCCAGCACTTACAGGCCCTCCTACGAGCAGTACTTC	CASTYRPSYEQYF
TRBJ2-2	TRBD2	TRBV6-1	NA	TGTGCCAGCCTTTGGACTAGATACACCGGGGAGCTGTTTTTT	CASLWTRYTGELFF
TRBJ2-7	NA	TRBV6-5	once	TGTGCCAGCAGTTACTCGAGTGAGACTAGCTACGAGCAGTACTTC	CASSYSSETSYEQYF
TRBJ1-2	TRBD1	TRBV7-9	once	TGTGCCAGCAGCTTAGGTGCGGGACAGGGGGCCATTGGCTACACCTTC	CASSLGAGQGAIGYTF
TRBJ2-1	TRBD2	TRBV5-1	NA	TGCGCCAGCAGCTTCCTCGCCCTTACTAGCGGGAGTTCCTACAATGAGCAGTTCTTC	CASSFLALTSGSSYNEQFF
TRBJ2-1	NA	TRBV14	NA	TGTGCCAGCAGCCAAGTGGCTGGTTTTTTCGGGGAGCAGTTCTTC	CASSQVAGFFGEQFF
TRBJ1-4	TRBD1	TRBV7-9	once	TGTGCCAGCAGCTTTTCAGGGGGTACTGAAAAACTGTTTTTT	CASSFSGGTEKLFF
TRBJ2-6	NA	TRBV5-6	NA	TGTGCCAGCAGCCCGGACACCACCTCTGGGGCCAACGTCCTGACTTTC	CASSPDTTSGANVLTF
TRBJ2-1	NA	TRBV11-3	NA	TGTGCCAGCAGCTTAGAGTCCGTTGCGTATGAGCAGTTCTTC	CASSLESVAYEQFF
TRBJ2-3	TRBD2	TRBV10-3	NA	TGTGCCATAGGGGCTAGCGGAACTAGCACAGATACGCAGTATTTT	CAIGASGTSTDTQYF
TRBJ1-2	NA	TRBV6-1	NA	TGTGCCAGCAGACCTCCAGGGGCAGGCTATGGCTACACCTTC	CASRPPGAGYGYTF
TRBJ2-7	TRBD1	TRBV27	NA	TGTGCCAGCAGTAACACCCCGGGACAGTTCAACGAGCAGTACTTC	CASSNTPGQFNEQYF
TRBJ2-5	NA	TRBV19	NA	TGTGCCAGTAGTATGGGGGGAGAGACCCAGTACTTC	CASSMGGETQYF
TRBJ2-5	TRBD1	TRBV14	NA	TGTGCCAGCAGCCAAGATCGACAGGGCCAGTACTTC	CASSQDRQGQYF
TRBJ2-7	NA	TRBV6-5	NA	TGTGCCAGCAGTGCCGGGACACTCAATTCCTACGAGCAGTACTTC	CASSAGTLNSYEQYF
TRBJ1-6	TRBD1	TRBV28	NA	TGTGCCAGCAGTTGGGACAGGGGGCACTCGAATTCACCCCTCCACTTT	CASSWDRGHSNSPLHF
TRBJ2-7	TRBD2	TRBV7-6	once	TGTGCCAGCAGCTCAGAGACTAGCGGGAGATACGAGCAGTACTTC	CASSSETSGRYEQYF
TRBJ2-1	NA	TRBV28	NA	TGTGCCAGCAGTTTTGGCGGGACGAACAATGAGCAGTTCTTC	CASSFGGTNNEQFF
TRBJ2-7	NA	TRBV29-1	NA	TGCAGCGTGCGGGACTCCTACGAGCAATACTTC	CSVRDSYEQYF
TRBJ2-1	NA	TRBV11-2	NA	TGTGCCAGCAGGTTGGGAGCGACGAATGAGCAGTTCTTC	CASRLGATNEQFF
TRBJ2-7	NA	TRBV18	once	TGTGCCAGCTCACCACCGACTGGCGGCGAGCAGTACTTC	CASSPPTGGEQYF
TRBJ1-2	NA	TRBV5-8	NA	TGTGCCAGCAGCTTGGTTAGTCCGTTTCGGTATGGCTACACCTTC	CASSLVSPFRYGYTF
TRBJ2-5	NA	TRBV7-9	once	TGTGCCAGCAAGAGCTCAGAGACCCAGTACTTC	CASKSSETQYF
TRBJ2-3	NA	TRBV2	NA	TGTGCCAGCACTCCGATTGACAGGTCCCTTACAGATACGCAGTATTTT	CASTPIDRSLTDTQYF
TRBJ2-3	TRBD2	TRBV29-1	NA	TGCAGCGTTGAAGACCCCCAGACTAGCGGGAGGTTGGCAGATACGCAGTATTTT	CSVEDPQTSGRLADTQYF